Listed below are T cell receptor beta chains from one sample, sequenced in a study of blood T cell repertoires in COVID-19. Assay used: immunoSEQ multiplex PCR; TCRdb lists only in-frame clones, some missing. The table has 110,000 or so clones, about 83% seen once. Sequenced: peripheral blood. These receptors all come from a man aged 70-80 years with acute or convalescent COVID-19. The CDR3 runs from the conserved cysteine through the conserved F or W. A D gene is named only where the DNA matches it firmly. Some rows have no size entry. The others give once, few or many, or a class for an expanded clone.

V gene,clone size,D gene,J gene,CDR3 DNA,CDR3 protein
TRBV9,.,TRBD2,TRBJ2-7,TGTGCCAGCAGCGTAGGGGGTAGCGGGGTCTACGAGCAGTACTTC,CASSVGGSGVYEQYF
TRBV30,once,.,TRBJ1-5,TGTGCCTGGAATCAGAGAGGGCAGCCCCAGCATTTT,CAWNQRGQPQHF
TRBV28,.,TRBD1,TRBJ1-5,TGTGCCAGCAGTGCCGGGACAGGGGGCAATCAGCCCCAGCATTTT,CASSAGTGGNQPQHF
TRBV9,.,.,TRBJ2-2,TGTGCCAGCAGCGTAAGAGAGACCGGGGAGCTGTTTTTT,CASSVRETGELFF
TRBV28,.,TRBD2,TRBJ2-3,TGTGCCAGCAATCTAGCGGGAGGCCTCTCGGATACGCAGTATTTT,CASNLAGGLSDTQYF
TRBV29-1,once,.,TRBJ2-5,TGCAGCGTCTTGAGAGGGCCCCAAGAGACCCAGTACTTC,CSVLRGPQETQYF
TRBV18,once,.,TRBJ2-5,TGTGCCAGCTCACCACGCCGGGAGTTGGGAGAGACCCAGTACTTC,CASSPRRELGETQYF
TRBV6-5,.,.,TRBJ2-1,TGTGCCAGCAGTTACTCGACGAACGGCGGCTATGAGCAGTTCTTC,CASSYSTNGGYEQFF
TRBV19,.,.,TRBJ2-7,TGTGCCAGTAGGGGGGCCGGTAACTCCTACGAGCAGTACTTC,CASRGAGNSYEQYF
TRBV5-4,.,.,TRBJ2-3,TGTGCCAGCACCACTGGGGGGGGCGGCACAGATACGCAGTATTTT,CASTTGGGGTDTQYF
TRBV7-9,.,.,TRBJ2-5,TGTGCCAGCAGCTCTCGTGGGGGGACCACCCAAGAGACCCAGTACTTC,CASSSRGGTTQETQYF
TRBV3-1/TRBV3-2,few,.,TRBJ2-5,TGTGCCAGCAGCCAAGACGGGGTAGAGACCCAGTACTTC,CASSQDGVETQYF
TRBV5-1,.,TRBD1,TRBJ1-2,TGCGCCAGCAGCTTGTTGGGACAGGGGGCCGGTAACTATGGCTACACCTTC,CASSLLGQGAGNYGYTF
TRBV12-3/TRBV12-4,once,.,TRBJ2-2,TGTGCCAGCAGTTTCCCACTCACCGGGGAGCTGTTTTTT,CASSFPLTGELFF
TRBV2,.,.,TRBJ2-2,TGTGCCAGCAGTGCCCAGTCGGGCGGGGAGCTGTTTTTT,CASSAQSGGELFF
TRBV2,few,TRBD2,TRBJ2-7,TGTGCCAGCAGTGAAGCCCTAGCGGGAGGTATCGAGCAGTACTTC,CASSEALAGGIEQYF
TRBV28,.,TRBD2,TRBJ2-3,TGTGCCAGCAGTTCTCTCAGAGCGGGAGGTACTACAGATACGCAGTATTTT,CASSSLRAGGTTDTQYF
TRBV18,.,TRBD1,TRBJ1-3,TGTGCCAGCTCACCTGGAGACAGGGCTGGAAACACCATATATTTT,CASSPGDRAGNTIYF
TRBV28,many,.,TRBJ1-1,TGTGCCAGCACTCGTAGTGTAGTACCTGAAGCTTTCTTT,CASTRSVVPEAFF
TRBV6-6,.,TRBD2,TRBJ2-5,TGTGCCAGCAGTTACCCGAGCGGGGGCCAAGAGACCCAGTACTTC,CASSYPSGGQETQYF
TRBV18,.,.,TRBJ1-5,TGTGCCAGCTCTCCAGACAGTTTAAATCAGCCCCAGCATTTT,CASSPDSLNQPQHF
TRBV6-5,.,.,TRBJ1-1,TGTGCCAGCAGTTACGTGAGCTTACACACTGAAGCTTTCTTT,CASSYVSLHTEAFF
TRBV7-8,.,.,TRBJ1-1,TGTGCCAGCAGCTTAGACTCGGGGAGGACTGAAGCTTTCTTT,CASSLDSGRTEAFF
TRBV28,.,.,TRBJ1-2,TGTGCCAGCAGTTGGCAGGCTACCCCAGGGATACGAAATGGCTACACCTTC,CASSWQATPGIRNGYTF
TRBV7-9,.,TRBD1,TRBJ1-5,TGTGCCAGCAGCTTAGATAGGACAGGGGGCCCGCTTCAGCCCCAGCATTTT,CASSLDRTGGPLQPQHF
TRBV5-4,.,.,TRBJ2-5,TGTGCCAGCAGCTTTCCCCGATCGGACAGCGAGACCCAGTACTTC,CASSFPRSDSETQYF
TRBV20-1,.,.,TRBJ2-7,TGCAGTGCCATGGACTCTAGCGAGCAGTACTTC,CSAMDSSEQYF
TRBV24-1,.,.,TRBJ1-5,TGTGCCACCAGTGATTCCGTCTGGGAGCAGCCCCAGCATTTT,CATSDSVWEQPQHF